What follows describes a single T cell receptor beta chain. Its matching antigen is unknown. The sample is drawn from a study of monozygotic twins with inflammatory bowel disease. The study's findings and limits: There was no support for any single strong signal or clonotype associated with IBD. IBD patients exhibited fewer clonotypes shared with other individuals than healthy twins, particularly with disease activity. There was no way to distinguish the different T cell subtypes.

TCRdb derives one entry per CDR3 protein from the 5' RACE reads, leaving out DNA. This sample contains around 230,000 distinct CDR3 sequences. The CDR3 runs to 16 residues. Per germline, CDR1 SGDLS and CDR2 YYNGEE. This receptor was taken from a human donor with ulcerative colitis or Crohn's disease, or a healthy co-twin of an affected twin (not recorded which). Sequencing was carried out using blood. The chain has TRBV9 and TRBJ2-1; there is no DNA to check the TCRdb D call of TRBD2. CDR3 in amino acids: CASSVVTGGLQSEQFF.